These T cell receptor beta chains were read from a single sample in a study of cytomegalovirus exposure and HLA in healthy donors. Produced via immunoSEQ multiplex PCR; TCRdb's table is partial and in-frame only. The sample contains under 300,000 clones, just over 85% of which appear only once. The sequenced material came from PBMCs. These receptor sequences come from a man aged 40-49 years in good health and CMV-seropositive. Each CDR3 is given with its conserved first and last residue.

v_gene,j_gene,CDR3aa
TRBV5-1,TRBJ2-2,CASSLLGAGNTGELFF
TRBV9,TRBJ2-2,CASSVGGLAGSGELFF
TRBV5-1,TRBJ2-5,CASSLGGQGAETQYF
TRBV29-1,TRBJ2-1,CSALGGDSYNEQFF
TRBV30,TRBJ2-7,CACREGDSSYEQYF
TRBV5-6,TRBJ1-5,CASSRGRFNQPQHF
TRBV30,TRBJ2-1,CAWSGGRAFEQFF
TRBV7-9,TRBJ2-1,CSSSRVWGRDSYNEQFF
TRBV21-1,TRBJ2-6,CASSKTRDRGAPFSGANVLTF
TRBV27,TRBJ1-2,CASSLSWAANYGYTF
TRBV5-5,TRBJ2-2,CASSFRETANTGELFF
TRBV28,TRBJ2-7,CASKLTSGAPYEQYF
TRBV19,TRBJ1-1,CASSMGQNTEAFF
TRBV7-8,TRBJ2-7,CASRTRAGREQYF
TRBV11-2,TRBJ2-1,CASSLGLAGGTSYNEQFF
TRBV2,TRBJ1-5,CASSEVVENQPQHF
TRBV11-1,TRBJ2-3,CASSSLEGRGDTQYF
TRBV18,TRBJ1-5,CASSPRGQGRPQHF
TRBV9,TRBJ1-5,CARRDREQSNQPQHF
TRBV5-6,TRBJ1-5,CASSRGIQRNQPQHF
TRBV12-2,TRBJ2-1,CASRLRAGPSYNEQFF
TRBV7-9,TRBJ2-1,CASSLVAGVDEQFF
TRBV5-1,TRBJ2-3,CASSLGAGGTDTQYF
TRBV27,TRBJ1-5,CASSLLFDKNQPQHF
TRBV14,TRBJ2-1,CASSQEIGTSGSRDEQFF
TRBV7-6,TRBJ2-4,CASSLAAGGGENIQYF
TRBV18,TRBJ2-1,CASSPGAGFNEQFF
TRBV27,TRBJ2-7,CASSPDRGHYEQYF
TRBV28,TRBJ1-5,CASRDPGGRNQPQHF
TRBV11-2,TRBJ2-1,CASSRRMTSGAYNEQFF
TRBV4-3,TRBJ2-3,CASSRTSGTDTQYF
TRBV7-9,TRBJ1-4,CSSSPSGGELFF
TRBV27,TRBJ2-7,CASRSAPGVTYEQYF
TRBV27,TRBJ1-1,CASSLGAMNTEAFF
TRBV10-3,TRBJ1-5,CAIRSDISDQPQHF
TRBV2,TRBJ2-1,CASSGSPGLALYNEQFF
TRBV28,TRBJ2-7,CASISVGQASYEQYF
TRBV5-1,TRBJ1-6,CASSSAGRNSPLHF
TRBV27,TRBJ2-4,CASSLRAPSLAKNIQYF
TRBV9,TRBJ2-1,CASSVYPDRTYNEQFF
TRBV2,TRBJ1-6,CASSEWANSPLHF
TRBV4-1,TRBJ2-7,CASSQDPRGYEQYF
TRBV4-2,TRBJ2-5,CASSQDGDRGGETQYF
TRBV9,TRBJ2-5,CASSPAGTGGKTQYF
TRBV9,TRBJ2-1,CASGQGRGAYNEQFF
TRBV6-5,TRBJ1-1,CASRLGQWKNTEAFF
TRBV30,TRBJ2-5,CAWSKTGVQETQYF
TRBV5-1,TRBJ1-1,CASSHSENTEAFF
TRBV2,TRBJ1-5,CASSEEGAGGNQPQHF
TRBV19,TRBJ2-3,CASSISGTSTDTQYF
TRBV9,TRBJ2-6,CASSFRGAGANVLTF
TRBV4-1,TRBJ2-7,CASSQVENSYEQYF